This TCR beta chain was captured in a study of cytotoxic CD8 clonotypes in ibrutinib-treated CLL. This clone occurred once. Its target is not known. The junction had 8 bases not matched to a gene; V was cut back by 5 bases and J by 0 bases. The CDR3 runs to 17 residues. Germline V CDR1 and CDR2: SNHLY, FYNNEI. The table came from immunoSEQ multiplex PCR; TCRdb's copy has only in-frame clones and leaves some out. The sample consists of over 70,000 clones, roughly 84% of them appearing once. General study findings and limits: The clonality went up when patients responded to ibrutinib and dropped back toward baseline at progression.

This receptor was taken from a human donor with chronic lymphocytic leukemia. The specimen was PBMCs, collected before ibrutinib treatment. The chain combines TRBV2 with TRBJ2-3, with 10 bases matching TRBD2. Written as DNA, the CDR3 is TGTGCCAGCAGTCTGGGACTAGCGTTAACTAGCACAGATACGCAGTATTTT. Its translation: CASSLGLALTSTDTQYF.